Each of the 4 T cell receptor beta chains below was sequenced from the same sample in a study of T cell changes during pregnancy in multiple sclerosis. Clones were read by immunoSEQ multiplex PCR, and TCRdb kept only the in-frame ones, dropping some. The table includes 70,000 to 75,000 clones, approximately 91% detected once. The sample here was peripheral blood, taken before pregnancy. The receptor source for this set is a female donor with multiple sclerosis, enrolled in a pregnancy study.

This clone was seen at least ten times. The chain recombines TRBV2 with TRBJ2-2; the match to TRBD2 covers 14 bases. The V gene end was trimmed by 4 bases and the J gene end by 6 bases; junction bases not matched to a gene: 16. Germline assignment: CDR1 SNHLY and CDR2 FYNNEI. This CDR3 is 20 amino acids long. This CDR3 reads CASSGPGGTSGSGIAGELFF. The CDR3 nucleotides read TGTGCCAGCAGTGGACCTGGGGGGACTAGCGGGAGTGGGATCGCCGGGGAGCTGTTTTTT.

The V and J genes are TRBV6-5 and TRBJ1-2; TRBD1 is a possible D gene (6 bases). The CDR3 consists of 15 residues. The V and J ends lost 0 bases and 2 bases respectively, with 10 bases between them. Germline V lookup: CDR1 MNHEY, CDR2 SVGAGI. CDR3 amino acids: CASSYSRTDNYGYTF. In DNA form, the CDR3 reads TGTGCCAGCAGTTACTCGAGGACAGACAACTATGGCTACACCTTC.

This chain connects TRBV7-9 to TRBJ2-3; 9 bases are shared with TRBD1. J was trimmed by 6 bases and V by 5 bases; bases with no gene match: 9. This CDR3 contains 15 residues. Germline CDR1 reads SEHNR; CDR2 reads FQNEAQ (reference sequence). CDR3 nucleotides: TGTGCCAGCAGCACCTCGGACAGGGGAGGCGATACGCAGTATTTT. This sequence encodes CASSTSDRGGDTQYF. Together with reference TRBV7-9 and TRBJ2-3, the CDR3 gives the full variable domain: DTGVSQNPRHKITKRGQNVTFRCDPISEHNRLYWYRQTLGQGPEFLTYFQNEAQLEKSRLLSDRFSAERPKGSFSTLEIQRTEQGDSAMYLCASSTSDRGGDTQYFGPGTRLTVL.

The CDR3 protein is CASRTGGSGNTIYF. CDR3 bases: TGTGCCAGTAGAACAGGGGGATCTGGAAACACCATATATTTT. The rearrangement joins TRBV19 to TRBJ1-3; 8 bases agree with TRBD1. The CDR3 loop spans 14 amino acids. The V gene end was trimmed by 6 bases and the J gene end by 1 base; junction bases not matched to a gene: 2. Germline lookup yields CDR1 LNHDA and CDR2 SQIVND (reference sequence).